The following is a T cell receptor (beta chain) sequence with its context. Its target is not known. The CDR3 sequence is 15 residues long. CDR1 is ENHRY and CDR2 is SYGVKD in the germline V gene. V shed 3 bases and J 3 bases; nucleotides not matched to a gene: 2. The source of the sample is a study of post-analysis software for immune sequencing data. Study background: Recorded disease courses covered relapsing-remitting, secondary progressive and progressive-relapsing multiple sclerosis. Some patients had no subtype annotation. Study outcomes and limitations: Included in a set of four or five TRBV segments more frequent in patients than controls were TRBV5-6, TRBV5-1 and TRBV20-1. F measure clustering grouped samples strongly by preparation batch. Significantly decreased normalized Chao1 diversity was recorded for multiple sclerosis patients relative to controls.

The TCR beta cDNA libraries contained unique molecular identifiers. A population of about 1 to 11 million T cells gave rise to roughly 490,000 cDNA molecules. TCRdb reanalysed the PCR reads using MiXCR and keeps one entry per CDR3 protein. The profile shows fewer than 700,000 distinct CDR3 sequences, around 44% of them singletons. The TCR originated in a girl aged 10 to 17 with multiple sclerosis. This chain joins TRBV10-3 and TRBJ2-3, with 11 bases aligning to TRBD1. Material for sequencing was blood. CDR3 nucleotides: TGTGCCATCAGTGACGGGACAGGGGGGACAGATACGCAGTATTTT. This translates into CAISDGTGGTDTQYF.